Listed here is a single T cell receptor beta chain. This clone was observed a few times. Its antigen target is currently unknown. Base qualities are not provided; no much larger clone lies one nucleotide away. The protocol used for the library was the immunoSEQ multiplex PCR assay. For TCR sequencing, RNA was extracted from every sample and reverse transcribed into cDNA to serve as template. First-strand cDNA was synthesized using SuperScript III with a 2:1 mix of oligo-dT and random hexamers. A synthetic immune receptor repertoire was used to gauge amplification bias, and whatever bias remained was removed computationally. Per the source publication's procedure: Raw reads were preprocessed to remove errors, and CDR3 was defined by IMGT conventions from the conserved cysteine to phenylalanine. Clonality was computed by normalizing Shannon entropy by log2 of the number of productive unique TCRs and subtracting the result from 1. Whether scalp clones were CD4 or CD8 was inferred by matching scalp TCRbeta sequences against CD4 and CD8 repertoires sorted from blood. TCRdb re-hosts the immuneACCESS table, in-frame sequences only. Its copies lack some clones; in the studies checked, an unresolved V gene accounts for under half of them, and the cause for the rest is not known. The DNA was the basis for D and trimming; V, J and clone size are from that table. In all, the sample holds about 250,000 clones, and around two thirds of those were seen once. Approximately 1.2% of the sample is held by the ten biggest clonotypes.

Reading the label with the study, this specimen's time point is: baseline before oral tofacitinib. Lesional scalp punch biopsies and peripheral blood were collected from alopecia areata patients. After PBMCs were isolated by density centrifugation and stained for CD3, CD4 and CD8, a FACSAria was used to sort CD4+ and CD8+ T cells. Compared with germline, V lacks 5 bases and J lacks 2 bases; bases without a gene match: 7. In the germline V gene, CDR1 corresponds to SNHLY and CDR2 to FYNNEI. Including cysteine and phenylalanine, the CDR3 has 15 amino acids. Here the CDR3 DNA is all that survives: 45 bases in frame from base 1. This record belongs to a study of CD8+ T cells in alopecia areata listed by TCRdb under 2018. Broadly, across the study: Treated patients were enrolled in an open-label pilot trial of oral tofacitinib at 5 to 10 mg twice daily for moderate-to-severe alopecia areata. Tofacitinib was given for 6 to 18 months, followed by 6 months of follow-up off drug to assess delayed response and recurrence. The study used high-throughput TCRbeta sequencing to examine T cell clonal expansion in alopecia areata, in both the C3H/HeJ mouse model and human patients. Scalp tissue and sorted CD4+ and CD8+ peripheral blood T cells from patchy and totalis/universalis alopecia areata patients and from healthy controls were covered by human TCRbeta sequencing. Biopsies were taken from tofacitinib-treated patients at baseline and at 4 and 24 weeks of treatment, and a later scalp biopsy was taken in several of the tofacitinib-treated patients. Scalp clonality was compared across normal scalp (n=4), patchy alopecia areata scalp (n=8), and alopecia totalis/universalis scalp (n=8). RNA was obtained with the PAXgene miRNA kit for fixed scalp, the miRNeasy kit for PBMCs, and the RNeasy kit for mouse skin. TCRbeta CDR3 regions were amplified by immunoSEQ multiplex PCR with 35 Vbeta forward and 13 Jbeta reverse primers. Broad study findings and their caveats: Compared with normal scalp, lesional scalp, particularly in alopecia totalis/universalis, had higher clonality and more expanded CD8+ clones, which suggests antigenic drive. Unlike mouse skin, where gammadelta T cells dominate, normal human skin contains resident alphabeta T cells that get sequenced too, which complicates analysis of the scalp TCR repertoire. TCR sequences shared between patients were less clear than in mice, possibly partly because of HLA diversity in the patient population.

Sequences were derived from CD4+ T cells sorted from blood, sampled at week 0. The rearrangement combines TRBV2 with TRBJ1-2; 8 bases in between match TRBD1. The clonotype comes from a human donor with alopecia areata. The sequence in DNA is TGTGCCAGCAGTTTGTCGGGACAGGTCAACTATGGCTACACCTTC. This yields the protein CASSLSGQVNYGYTF.